These 5 T cell receptor beta chains were sequenced from one sample in a study of early T cells in non-severe SARS-CoV-2 infection. One entry per CDR3 protein results from TCRdb running MiXCR on the 5' RACE reads. The repertoire holds about 83,000 distinct CDR3 sequences, 11% to 15% seen once, with 3% to 3.5% in the top ten. Specimen: whole blood. Every receptor here comes from an adult who was a healthcare worker with PCR-confirmed SARS-CoV-2 infection or an uninfected control (not recorded which).

This clonotype was seen repeatedly, ten times or more. The chain is built from TRBV6-6 and TRBJ1-1; D unresolved. The germline V gene has CDR1 MNHNY and CDR2 SVGAGI (reference sequence). This CDR3 is built from 11 residues. V dropped 3 bases and J dropped 7 bases, with 6 bases sitting between them. The CDR3 region is CASSYAREAFF. The CDR3 nucleotides read TGTGCCAGCAGTTATGCCCGTGAAGCTTTCTTT.

V is TRBV5-5 and J is TRBJ1-5, with a tentative D call TRBD1 (5 bases). Germline-derived CDR1 and CDR2 are SGHKS and YYEKEE (reference sequence). This CDR3 region has 14 residues. Trimming removed 5 bases at V and 9 bases at J, with 18 bases between. The CDR3 DNA reads TGTGCCAGCAGTCCGTTTGAGGGAGGGGCGCCCCAGCATTTT. Its protein product is CASSPFEGGAPQHF.

The V call is TRBV5-1, the J call TRBJ2-5; D tentatively reads TRBD1 or TRBD2 (5 bases each). Germline loops: CDR1 SGHRS, CDR2 YFSETQ. Trimming took off 9 bases at V and 3 bases at J, with 12 bases between the two ends. The CDR3 sequence is 12 residues long. CDR3 in DNA: TGCGCCACCAGGGACGGAAAAGAGACCCAGTACTTC. Translating gives CATRDGKETQYF.

Ten or more counts support this clonotype. V usage is TRBV12-5 and J usage is TRBJ1-5; D gene ambiguous. CDR1 and CDR2 from the germline V gene are LGHNT and FRNRAP. V was cut by 5 bases and J by 5 bases, with 4 bases left in between. The CDR3 length is 11 residues. The CDR3 sequence: CASGVDQPQHF. The CDR3, as DNA: TGTGCTAGTGGTGTTGATCAGCCCCAGCATTTT.

A few counts support this clonotype. This chain joins TRBV6-2 or TRBV6-3 and TRBJ2-3; 10 bases map to TRBD2. With 7 bases clipped from V and 5 bases from J, the junction kept 15 bases outside the gene matches. This CDR3 contains 17 residues. The germline V gene has CDR1 MNHEY and CDR2 SVGEGT. CDR3 protein: CASKQTLLAGGRDTQYF. CDR3 in DNA: TGTGCCAGCAAACAAACCCTTTTAGCGGGAGGAAGAGATACGCAGTATTTT.